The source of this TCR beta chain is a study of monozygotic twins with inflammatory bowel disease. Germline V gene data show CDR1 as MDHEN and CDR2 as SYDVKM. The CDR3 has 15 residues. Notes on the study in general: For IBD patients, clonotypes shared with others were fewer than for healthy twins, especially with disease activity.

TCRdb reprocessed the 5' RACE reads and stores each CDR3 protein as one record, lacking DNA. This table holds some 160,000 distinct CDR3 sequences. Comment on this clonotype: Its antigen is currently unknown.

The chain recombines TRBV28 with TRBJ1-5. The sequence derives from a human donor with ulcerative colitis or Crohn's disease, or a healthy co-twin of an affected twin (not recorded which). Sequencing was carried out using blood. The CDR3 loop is CASSLSLSGNQPQHF.